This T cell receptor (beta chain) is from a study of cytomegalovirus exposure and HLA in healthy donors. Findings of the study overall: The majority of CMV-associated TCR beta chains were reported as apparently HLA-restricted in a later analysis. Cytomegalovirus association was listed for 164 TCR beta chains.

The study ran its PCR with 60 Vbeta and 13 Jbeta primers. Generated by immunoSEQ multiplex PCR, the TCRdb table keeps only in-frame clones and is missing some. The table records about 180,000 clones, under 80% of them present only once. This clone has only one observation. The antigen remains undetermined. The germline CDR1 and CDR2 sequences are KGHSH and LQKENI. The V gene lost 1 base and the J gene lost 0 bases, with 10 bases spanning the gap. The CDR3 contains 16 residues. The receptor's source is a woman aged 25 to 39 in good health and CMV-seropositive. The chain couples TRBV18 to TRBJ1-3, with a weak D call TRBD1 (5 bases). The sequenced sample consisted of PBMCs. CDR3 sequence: CASSPRQPPSGNTIYF. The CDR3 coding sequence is TGTGCCAGCTCACCACGACAGCCACCCTCTGGAAACACCATATATTTT.